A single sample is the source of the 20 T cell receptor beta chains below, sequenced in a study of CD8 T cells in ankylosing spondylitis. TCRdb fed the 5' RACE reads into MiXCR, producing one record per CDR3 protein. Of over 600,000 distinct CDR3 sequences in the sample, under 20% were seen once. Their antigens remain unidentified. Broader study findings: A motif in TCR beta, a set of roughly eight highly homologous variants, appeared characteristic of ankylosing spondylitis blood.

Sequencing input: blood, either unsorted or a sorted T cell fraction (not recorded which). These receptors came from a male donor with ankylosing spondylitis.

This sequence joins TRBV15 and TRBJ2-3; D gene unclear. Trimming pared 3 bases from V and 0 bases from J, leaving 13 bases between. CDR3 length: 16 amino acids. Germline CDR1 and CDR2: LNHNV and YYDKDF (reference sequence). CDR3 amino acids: CATSRGLDQSTDTQYF. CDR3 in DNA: TGTGCCACCAGCAGGGGTTTGGACCAGAGCACAGATACGCAGTATTTT.

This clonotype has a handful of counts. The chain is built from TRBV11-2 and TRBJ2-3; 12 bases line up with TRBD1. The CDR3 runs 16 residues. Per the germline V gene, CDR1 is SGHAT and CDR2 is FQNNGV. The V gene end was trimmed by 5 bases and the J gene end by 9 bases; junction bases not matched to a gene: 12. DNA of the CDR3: TGTGCCAGCAGCACAAGCCGGGACAGGGGGCAAGGAACGCAGTATTTT. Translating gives CASSTSRDRGQGTQYF.

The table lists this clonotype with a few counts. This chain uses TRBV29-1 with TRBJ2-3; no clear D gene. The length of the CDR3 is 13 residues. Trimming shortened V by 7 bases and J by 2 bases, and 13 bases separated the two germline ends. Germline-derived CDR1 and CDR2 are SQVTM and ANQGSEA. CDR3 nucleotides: TGCAGCGGTACCCCACCCCCCACAGATACGCAGTATTTT. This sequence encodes CSGTPPPTDTQYF.

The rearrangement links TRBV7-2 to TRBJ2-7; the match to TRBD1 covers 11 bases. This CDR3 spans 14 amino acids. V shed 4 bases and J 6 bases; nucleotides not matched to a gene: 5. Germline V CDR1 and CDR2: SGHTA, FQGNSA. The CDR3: CASSSGTGGPEQYF. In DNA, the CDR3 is TGTGCCAGCAGCTCCGGGACAGGGGGTCCCGAGCAGTACTTC.

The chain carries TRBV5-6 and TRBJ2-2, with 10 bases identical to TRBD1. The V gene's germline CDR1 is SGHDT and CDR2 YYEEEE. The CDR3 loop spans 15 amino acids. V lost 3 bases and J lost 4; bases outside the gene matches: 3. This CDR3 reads CASSYGTGVTGELFF. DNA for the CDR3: TGTGCCAGCAGCTACGGGACAGGGGTCACCGGGGAGCTGTTTTTT.

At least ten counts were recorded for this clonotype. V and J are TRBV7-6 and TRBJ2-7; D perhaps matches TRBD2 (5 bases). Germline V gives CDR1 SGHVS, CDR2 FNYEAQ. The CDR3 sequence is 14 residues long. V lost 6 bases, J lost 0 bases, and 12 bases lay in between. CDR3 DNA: TGTGCCAGCAGTCTTCGAGGGAACTCCTACGAGCAGTACTTC. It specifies CASSLRGNSYEQYF. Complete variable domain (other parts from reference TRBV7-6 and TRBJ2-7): GAGVSQSPRYKVTKRGQDVALRCDPISGHVSLYWYRQALGQGPEFLTYFNYEAQQDKSGLPNDRFSAERPEGSISTLTIQRTEQRDSAMYRCASSLRGNSYEQYFGPGTRLTVT.

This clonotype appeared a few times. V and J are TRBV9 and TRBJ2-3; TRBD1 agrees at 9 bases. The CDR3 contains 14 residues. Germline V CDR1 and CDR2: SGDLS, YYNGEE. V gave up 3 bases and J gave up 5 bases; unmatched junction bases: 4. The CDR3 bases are TGTGCCAGCAGCGCCACAGGGGGCCAAGATACGCAGTATTTT. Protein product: CASSATGGQDTQYF.

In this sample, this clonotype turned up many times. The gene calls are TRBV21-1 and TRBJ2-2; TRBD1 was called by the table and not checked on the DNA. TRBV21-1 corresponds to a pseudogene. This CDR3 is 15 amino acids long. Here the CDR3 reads CASSKDRGHTGELFF. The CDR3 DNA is TGTGCCAGCAGCAAAGACAGGGGGCACACCGGGGAGCTGTTTTTT.

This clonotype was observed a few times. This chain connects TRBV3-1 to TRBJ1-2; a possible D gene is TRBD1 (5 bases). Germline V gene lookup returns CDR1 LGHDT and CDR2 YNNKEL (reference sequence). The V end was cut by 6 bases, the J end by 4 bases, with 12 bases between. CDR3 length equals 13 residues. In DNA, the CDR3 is TGTGCCAGCAGGGGGGAGGGTCTCTATGGCTACACCTTC. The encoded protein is CASRGEGLYGYTF.

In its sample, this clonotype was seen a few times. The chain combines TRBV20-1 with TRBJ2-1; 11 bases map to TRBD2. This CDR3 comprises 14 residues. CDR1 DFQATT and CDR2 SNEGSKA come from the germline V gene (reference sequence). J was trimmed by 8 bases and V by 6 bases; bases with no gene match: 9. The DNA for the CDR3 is TGCAGTGCCCAACGGGCTAGCGGGAGGCATGAGCAGTTCTTC. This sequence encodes CSAQRASGRHEQFF.

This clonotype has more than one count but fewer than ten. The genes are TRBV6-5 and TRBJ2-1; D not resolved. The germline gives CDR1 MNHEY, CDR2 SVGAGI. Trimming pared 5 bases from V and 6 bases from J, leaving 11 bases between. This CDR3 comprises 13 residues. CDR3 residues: CASSLSSPNEQFF. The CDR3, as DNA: TGTGCCAGCAGTCTCTCGTCCCCCAATGAGCAGTTCTTC.

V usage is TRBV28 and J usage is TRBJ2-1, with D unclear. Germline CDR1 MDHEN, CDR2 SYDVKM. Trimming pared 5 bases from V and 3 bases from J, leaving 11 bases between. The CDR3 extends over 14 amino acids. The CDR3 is CASSKYSDYNEQFF. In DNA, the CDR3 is TGTGCCAGCAGTAAATACAGCGACTACAATGAGCAGTTCTTC.

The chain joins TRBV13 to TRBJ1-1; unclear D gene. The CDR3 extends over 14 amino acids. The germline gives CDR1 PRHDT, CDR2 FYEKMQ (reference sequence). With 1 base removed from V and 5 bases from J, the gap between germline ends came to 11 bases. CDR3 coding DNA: TGTGCCAGCAGCTTAGCCCGGGGTGGTACTGAAGCTTTCTTT. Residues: CASSLARGGTEAFF.

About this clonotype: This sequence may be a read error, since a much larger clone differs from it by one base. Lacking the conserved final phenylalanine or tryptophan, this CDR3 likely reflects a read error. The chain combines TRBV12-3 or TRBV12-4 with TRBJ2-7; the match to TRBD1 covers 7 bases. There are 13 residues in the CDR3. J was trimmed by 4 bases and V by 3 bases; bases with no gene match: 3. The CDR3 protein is CASSFSGQYEQYL. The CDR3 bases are TGTGCCAGCAGTTTTTCGGGACAGTACGAGCAGTACTTA.

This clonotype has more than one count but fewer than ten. CDR3 in DNA: TGTGCCAGCTCACCCCCCGACAGGGCGAGGCAGCAGTTCTTC. It codes for CASSPPDRARQQFF. J is TRBJ2-1 and V is TRBV18; 7 bases fit TRBD1. The germline gives CDR1 KGHSH, CDR2 LQKENI. The CDR3 runs 14 residues. V lost 3 bases, J lost 11 bases, and 10 bases stayed unmatched.

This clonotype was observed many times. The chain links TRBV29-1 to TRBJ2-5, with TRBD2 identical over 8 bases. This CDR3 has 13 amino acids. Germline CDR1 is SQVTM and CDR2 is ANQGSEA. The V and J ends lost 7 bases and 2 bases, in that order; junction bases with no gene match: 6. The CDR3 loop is CSASGSGQETQYF. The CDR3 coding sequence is TGCAGCGCGAGCGGGAGTGGGCAAGAGACCCAGTACTTC.

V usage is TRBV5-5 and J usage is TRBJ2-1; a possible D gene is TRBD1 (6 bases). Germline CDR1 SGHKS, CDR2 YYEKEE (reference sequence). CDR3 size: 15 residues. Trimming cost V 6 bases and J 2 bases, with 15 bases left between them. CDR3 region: CASTMEQGPYNEQFF. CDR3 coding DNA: TGTGCCAGCACCATGGAACAGGGTCCCTACAATGAGCAGTTCTTC. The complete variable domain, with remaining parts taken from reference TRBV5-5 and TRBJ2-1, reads DAGVTQSPTHLIKTRGQQVTLRCSPISGHKSVSWYQQVLGQGPQFIFQYYEKEERGRGNFPDRFSARQFPNYSSELNVNALLLGDSALYLCASTMEQGPYNEQFFGPGTRLTVL.

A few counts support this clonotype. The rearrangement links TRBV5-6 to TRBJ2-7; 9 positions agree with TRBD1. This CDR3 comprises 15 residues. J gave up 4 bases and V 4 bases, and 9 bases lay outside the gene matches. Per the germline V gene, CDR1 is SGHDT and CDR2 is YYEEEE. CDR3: CASSPTGQGGYEQYF. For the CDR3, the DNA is TGTGCCAGCAGCCCAACGGGACAGGGAGGTTACGAGCAGTACTTC.

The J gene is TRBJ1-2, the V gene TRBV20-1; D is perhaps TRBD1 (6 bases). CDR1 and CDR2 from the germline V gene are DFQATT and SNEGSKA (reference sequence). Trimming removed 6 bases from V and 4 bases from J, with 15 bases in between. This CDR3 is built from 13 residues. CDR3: CSAPGGYAYGYTF. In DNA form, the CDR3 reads TGCAGTGCCCCTGGGGGCTATGCCTATGGCTACACCTTC.

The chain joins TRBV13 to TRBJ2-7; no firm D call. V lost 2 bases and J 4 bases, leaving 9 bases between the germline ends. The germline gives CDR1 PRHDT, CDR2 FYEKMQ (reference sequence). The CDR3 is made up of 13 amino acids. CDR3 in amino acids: CASSLPQNYEQYF. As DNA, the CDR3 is TGTGCCAGCAGCTTACCTCAAAATTACGAGCAGTACTTC.